This TCR beta chain was sequenced for a study of regulatory T cells in long-lasting Graves disease. This clonotype was counted many times. What it binds is unknown. Time point: newly diagnosed GD, antithyroid drugs for less than 3 months. Extracted PBMC RNA gave rise to the TCR library. Graves' disease diagnosis relied on American Thyroid Association guidelines. Arm-PCR with iRepertoire HTBI primers amplified the CDR3 regions for these TCR beta libraries. Using its own MiXCR run on the multiplex PCR reads, TCRdb lists one record per CDR3 protein. The sample consists of 390,000 or so distinct CDR3 sequences, over 9.5% of them appearing once. General study results and limits: Repertoires from persistent disease leaned toward TRBV28, TRBJ1-2 and TRBJ2-5.

V was shortened by 6 bases and J by 7 bases, with 9 bases between the two germline ends. Germline assignment: CDR1 SGHTA and CDR2 FQGNSA. The CDR3 has 12 residues. A further study also used this sample, focusing on T cells in Graves' hyperthyroidism and ophthalmopathy. That work states: Aged 18 to 65, the patients had hyperthyroidism that was newly diagnosed and had lasted under 2 months. Ophthalmopathy was predicted by the model a median of roughly 6 months ahead of onset.

The clonotype comes from a woman between 18 and 29 years old with Graves disease. The chain has TRBV7-2 and TRBJ2-2; D gene unclear. Sequences were derived from peripheral blood mononuclear cells (PBMCs), sampled at new diagnosis, from a patient treated with antithyroid drugs. This chain's CDR3 is CASSSKGGELFF. CDR3 in DNA: TGTGCCAGCAGTTCCAAGGGCGGGGAGCTGTTTTTT.